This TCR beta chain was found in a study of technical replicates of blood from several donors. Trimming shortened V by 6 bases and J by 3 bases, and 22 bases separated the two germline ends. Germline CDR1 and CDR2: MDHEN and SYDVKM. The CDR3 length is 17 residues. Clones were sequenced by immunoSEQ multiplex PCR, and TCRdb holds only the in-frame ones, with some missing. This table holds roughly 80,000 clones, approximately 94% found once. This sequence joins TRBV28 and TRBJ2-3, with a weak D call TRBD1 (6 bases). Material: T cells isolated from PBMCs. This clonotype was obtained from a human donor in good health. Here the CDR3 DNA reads TGTGCCAGCAGAATAGCGATCACAAAAGGGGGTACAGATACGCAGTATTTT. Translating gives CASRIAITKGGTDTQYF.